Below are 30 T cell receptor beta chains sequenced from a single sample in a study of T-cell reconstitution after alpha-beta-depleted transplantation in children (dated by TCRdb to about 2016). Receptor amplification or capture employed PCR. The sample was run on an Illumina HiSeq 2500. TCR libraries were prepared with molecular barcoding, using unique molecular identifiers to normalize TCRbeta repertoire quantification. TCRdb trimmed the raw reads at Q25, called clones with MiXCR and kept productive beta chains. Entries are consolidated by CDR3 protein sequence, retaining the most common genes and DNA. The sample data list about 360,000 distinct CDR3 sequences, and 13% of these were observed just once. Over 3.5% of the sample comes from the top ten. Sample: PBMCs, taken from the stem cell graft. The receptors derive from a human donor who donated a stem cell graft to a child with Fanconi anemia.

Written as DNA, the CDR3 is TGTGCCAGCAGTTTAAGAACGACCGTAGCTGAAGCTTTCTTT. This gives the protein CASSLRTTVAEAFF. V gene TRBV12-3 or TRBV12-4 combines with J gene TRBJ1-1; D remains unclear. The ends were cut back, 2 bases at V and 6 bases at J, with 13 bases in the middle. The CDR3 covers 14 residues.

The CDR3 region is CASRPGEENEKLFF. In nucleotides, the CDR3 is TGTGCCAGCAGGCCAGGGGAAGAGAATGAAAAACTGTTTTTT. The V gene is TRBV12-3 or TRBV12-4, the J gene TRBJ1-4; the D gene is possibly TRBD1 (6 bases). CDR3 size: 14 residues. The V end was cut by 6 bases, the J end by 5 bases, with 13 bases between.

This clonotype showed up just once. The chain couples TRBV4-2 to TRBJ2-7; TRBD2 might be the D (5 bases). The CDR3 contains 17 residues. The V end was cut by 0 bases, the J end by 2 bases, with 17 bases between. Germline values: CDR1 LGHNA, CDR2 YNFKEQ. The CDR3 region has the DNA TGTGCCAGCAGCCAAGACTTCTGGGCGGGCCAAGCCTACGAGCAGTACTTC. Its protein is CASSQDFWAGQAYEQYF.

This clonotype was observed at least ten times. The chain couples TRBV12-3 or TRBV12-4 to TRBJ1-1; D possibly corresponds to TRBD1 (6 bases). The CDR3 length is 15 residues. V lost 7 bases and J 4 bases, leaving 19 bases between the germline ends. DNA of the CDR3: TGTGCCAGCAATTTTGGGACATACCAGATCACTGAAGCTTTCTTT. Its translation is CASNFGTYQITEAFF.

The chain recombines TRBV14 with TRBJ2-1; 9 bases match TRBD2. The germline gives CDR1 SGHDN, CDR2 FVKESK. The CDR3 totals 20 residues. Trimming cost V 0 bases and J 0 bases; bases outside gene matches: 12. The CDR3 spells CASSQDRAGGIPSSYNEQFF. The CDR3 DNA sequence: TGTGCCAGCAGCCAAGATCGGGCGGGGGGGATCCCCAGCTCCTACAATGAGCAGTTCTTC. Variable domain in full (rest from reference TRBV14 and TRBJ2-1): EAGVTQFPSHSVIEKGQTVTLRCDPISGHDNLYWYRRVMGKEIKFLLHFVKESKQDESGMPNNRFLAERTGGTYSTLKVQPAELEDSGVYFCASSQDRAGGIPSSYNEQFFGPGTRLTVL.

The chain carries TRBV7-9 and TRBJ1-2; 9 positions match TRBD1. The germline CDR1 and CDR2 sequences are SEHNR and FQNEAQ (reference sequence). The junction had 8 bases not matched to a gene; V was cut back by 6 bases and J by 6 bases. This CDR3 is 14 amino acids long. CDR3 region: CASRPPGTGHGYTF. In DNA, the CDR3 is TGTGCCAGCAGACCTCCCGGGACAGGGCATGGCTACACCTTC.

The chain recombines TRBV29-1 with TRBJ2-1; 7 bases map to TRBD1. The CDR3 length is 14 residues. V gave up 6 bases and J gave up 3 bases; unmatched junction bases: 8. The germline V gene encodes CDR1 SQVTM and CDR2 ANQGSEA. CDR3 loop: CSVRQGQNYNEQFF. The CDR3 DNA is TGCAGCGTGAGACAGGGCCAAAACTACAATGAGCAGTTCTTC.

This clonotype was recorded many times. At one boundary the junction diverges from the germline segment, which might be a read error. V usage is TRBV5-1 and J usage is TRBJ2-1, with 11 bases lining up with TRBD2. CDR1 and CDR2 (germline): SGHRS, YFSETQ. The CDR3 runs 15 residues. The CDR3 loop reads CASSLGTSGYNEQFF. DNA of the CDR3: TGTGCTAGCAGCCTCGGGACTAGCGGCTACAATGAGCAGTTCTTC. The whole variable domain, filled in from reference TRBV5-1 and TRBJ2-1, reads KAGVTQTPRYLIKTRGQQVTLSCSPISGHRSVSWYQQTPGQGLQFLFEYFSETQRNKGNFPGRFSGRQFSNSRSEMNVSTLELGDSALYLCASSLGTSGYNEQFFGPGTRLTVL.

The rearrangement uses TRBV7-2 and TRBJ1-1, with D possibly being TRBD1 (6 bases). V lost 5 bases to trimming and J lost 5 bases, with 18 bases between them. The CDR3 extends over 15 amino acids. Germline CDR1 is SGHTA and CDR2 is FQGNSA. The CDR3 region has the DNA TGTGCCAGCAGCCCGAGGGGGTCAGGTACGACTGAAGCTTTCTTT. Amino acids: CASSPRGSGTTEAFF.

The CDR3 protein is CASSWDGPGGYTF. The CDR3 bases are TGCGCCAGCAGCTGGGACGGCCCGGGCGGCTACACCTTC. V and J are TRBV5-1 and TRBJ1-2, with D maybe TRBD1 (5 bases). Trimming left V 3 bases short and J 8 bases short, with 14 bases between. The CDR3 has 13 residues. The germline gives CDR1 SGHRS, CDR2 YFSETQ.

This clonotype was seen just once. This chain connects TRBV10-3 to TRBJ2-2; D might be TRBD2 (6 bases). The ends were cut back, 3 bases at V and 1 base at J, with 9 bases in the middle. CDR1 ENHRY and CDR2 SYGVKD come from the germline V gene. This CDR3 is built from 15 residues. CDR3 residues: CAISDRELNTGELFF. In DNA, the CDR3 is TGTGCCATCAGTGACCGGGAGTTGAACACCGGGGAGCTGTTTTTT.

In this sample, this clonotype turned up many times. The rearrangement joins TRBV5-1 to TRBJ1-3; the match to TRBD1 covers 9 bases. The germline V gene has CDR1 SGHRS and CDR2 YFSETQ. V trimming: 1 base; J trimming: 2 bases; junction bases outside the gene matches: 4. The CDR3 has 16 residues. CDR3 nucleotides: TGCGCCAGCAGCTTGCGTGGGACAGGGACTGGAAACACCATATATTTT. This codes for CASSLRGTGTGNTIYF.

J is TRBJ2-7 and V is TRBV6-1; TRBD1 matches at 7 bases. The V gene end was trimmed by 7 bases and the J gene end by 2 bases; junction bases not matched to a gene: 8. The germline gives CDR1 MNHNS, CDR2 SASEGT. This CDR3 contains 14 residues. DNA for the CDR3: TGTGCCAGCACTAGAGAGGGGGCGACCTACGAGCAGTACTTC. As protein: CASTREGATYEQYF.

This clonotype appeared a few times. This chain connects TRBV5-1 to TRBJ2-1, with TRBD1 as a possible D gene (5 bases). V lost 2 bases to trimming and J lost 5 bases, with 14 bases between them. Per germline, CDR1 SGHRS and CDR2 YFSETQ. This CDR3 is built from 15 residues. CDR3 loop: CASSFMTAANNEQFF. CDR3 in DNA: TGCGCCAGCAGCTTTATGACAGCTGCTAACAATGAGCAGTTCTTC.

The rearrangement uses TRBV6-2 or TRBV6-3 and TRBJ1-2; 7 bases line up with TRBD1. The length of the CDR3 is 14 residues. Germline lookup yields CDR1 MNHEY and CDR2 SVGEGT. V lost 6 bases to trimming and J lost 5 bases; unmatched junction nucleotides: 9. The CDR3 here is CASRPDRVGYGYTF. CDR3 DNA: TGTGCCAGCAGGCCCGACAGGGTCGGATATGGCTACACCTTC.

This chain uses TRBV12-3 or TRBV12-4 with TRBJ2-5, with 12 bases aligning to TRBD1. Losses at the gene ends were 6 bases for V and 4 bases for J; bases not matched to a gene: 6. There are 15 residues in the CDR3. The CDR3 region is CASSKGTGGGETQYF. In nucleotides, the CDR3 is TGTGCCAGCAGCAAAGGGACAGGGGGCGGAGAGACCCAGTACTTC.

The chain recombines TRBV12-3 or TRBV12-4 with TRBJ1-2; 8 nucleotides line up with TRBD1. The CDR3 is 13 residues long. The J segment lost 6 bases and the V segment lost 6 bases, leaving 6 bases of the junction unmatched. The CDR3 region is CASSRQGFHGYTF. The DNA for the CDR3 is TGTGCCAGCAGCCGACAGGGGTTTCATGGCTACACCTTC.

The gene calls are TRBV20-1 and TRBJ1-1, with a weak D call TRBD1 (5 bases). Germline CDR1 and CDR2: DFQATT and SNEGSKA (reference sequence). Trimming cost V 6 bases and J 1 base, with 21 bases left between them. This CDR3 is built from 16 residues. The CDR3 sequence: CSATQTSGRANTEAFF. The CDR3 DNA follows: TGCAGTGCAACGCAGACATCGGGCAGGGCGAACACTGAAGCTTTCTTT.

The table lists this clonotype with many counts. CDR3 in DNA: TGCGCCAGCAGTGACCCCACCGGGGAGCTGTTTTTT. Protein product: CASSDPTGELFF. The chain joins TRBV10-1 to TRBJ2-2; unclear D gene. Germline assignment: CDR1 WNHNN and CDR2 SYGVQD (reference sequence). The CDR3 contains 12 residues. V was clipped by 3 bases and J by 4 bases, with 3 bases between them.

This chain uses TRBV5-1 with TRBJ1-5, with D maybe TRBD1 (5 bases). Germline V gives CDR1 SGHRS, CDR2 YFSETQ. CDR3 length equals 15 residues. The CDR3 is CGEGTRAYSNQPQHF. The CDR3 region has the DNA TGCGGCGAAGGGACTAGGGCCTATAGCAATCAGCCCCAGCATTTT.

In this sample, this clonotype turned up many times. The chain joins TRBV20-1 to TRBJ2-7; D gene unclear. The CDR3 consists of 12 residues. V was pared by 4 bases and J by 3 bases, with 10 bases between. The germline gives CDR1 DFQATT, CDR2 SNEGSKA (reference sequence). DNA for the CDR3: TGCAGTGCTACCCAGGTTTACTACGAGCAGTACGTC. This sequence encodes CSATQVYYEQYV.

This clonotype was found many times. J is TRBJ1-1 and V is TRBV5-1; D is unclear. From germline, CDR1 is SGHRS and CDR2 YFSETQ. This CDR3 spans 13 amino acids. With 1 base removed from V and 8 bases from J, the gap between germline ends came to 12 bases. CDR3 coding DNA: TGCGCCAGCAGCTTGCAGACTAAAGAAGAAGCTTTCTTT. Translation: CASSLQTKEEAFF.

The sample holds many counts of this clonotype. This chain links TRBV20-1 with TRBJ2-1; the D is unclear. Germline V gene lookup returns CDR1 DFQATT and CDR2 SNEGSKA (reference sequence). The V gene lost 0 bases and the J gene lost 8 bases, with 17 bases spanning the gap. The CDR3 is 15 amino acids. CDR3 sequence (DNA): TGCAGTGCTAGAGATCAAACTAAAATATCCTATGAGCAGTTCTTC. Translation: CSARDQTKISYEQFF.

This clonotype was recorded a few times. The gene calls are TRBV29-1 and TRBJ2-2, with no clear D. The CDR3 consists of 12 residues. V shed 5 bases and J shed 4 bases, with 8 bases lying between them. Germline loops: CDR1 SQVTM, CDR2 ANQGSEA. CDR3 protein: CSVSKATGELFF. Here the CDR3 DNA reads TGCAGCGTTTCTAAAGCCACCGGGGAGCTGTTTTTT.

V usage is TRBV12-3 or TRBV12-4 and J usage is TRBJ2-2; 7 bases line up with TRBD1. The CDR3 extends over 15 amino acids. J lost 1 base, V lost 8 bases, and 7 bases had no gene match. This chain's CDR3 is CASLQGTVNTGELFF. The DNA of the CDR3 is TGTGCCAGCCTACAGGGGACCGTGAACACCGGGGAGCTGTTTTTT.

The chain has TRBV30 and TRBJ2-7; tentative D call: TRBD2 (6 bases). V dropped 4 bases and J dropped 6 bases, with 16 bases sitting between them. CDR1 is GTSNPN and CDR2 is SVGIG in the germline V gene (reference sequence). The CDR3 spans 13 residues. CDR3 protein: CAWTPFRGGEQYF. In DNA, the CDR3 is TGTGCCTGGACCCCGTTTCGGGGAGGCGAGCAGTACTTC. The whole variable domain, filled in from reference TRBV30 and TRBJ2-7, reads SQTIHQWPATLVQPVGSPLSLECTVEGTSNPNLYWYRQAAGRGLQLLFYSVGIGQISSEVPQNLSASRPQDRQFILSSKKLLLSDSGFYLCAWTPFRGGEQYFGPGTRLTVT.

V usage is TRBV20-1 and J usage is TRBJ1-2, with 8 bases fitting TRBD1. The CDR3 consists of 12 residues. CDR1 is DFQATT and CDR2 is SNEGSKA in the germline V gene (reference sequence). The J segment lost 8 bases and the V segment lost 5 bases, leaving 7 bases of the junction unmatched. CDR3 amino acids: CSARWTGSGYTF. The CDR3 DNA follows: TGCAGTGCTCGCTGGACAGGGTCGGGCTACACCTTC.

This clonotype appeared many times. This rearrangement joins TRBV4-3 to TRBJ2-2, with a weak D call TRBD1 (5 bases). The CDR3 is 15 amino acids. The V end lost 1 base, the J end lost 0 bases, and 6 bases lay between the germline ends. Germline assignment: CDR1 LGHNA and CDR2 YSLEER. CDR3 protein: CASSQGTPNTGELFF. The CDR3 DNA reads as TGCGCCAGCAGCCAAGGGACACCGAACACCGGGGAGCTGTTTTTT.

The V and J genes are TRBV2 and TRBJ2-1, with D perhaps matching TRBD1 (6 bases). CDR1 and CDR2 from the germline V gene are SNHLY and FYNNEI. CDR3 size: 14 residues. The V gene lost 5 bases and the J gene lost 6 bases, with 14 bases spanning the gap. This CDR3 reads CASSLDRYLNEQFF. For the CDR3, the DNA is TGTGCCAGCAGTTTAGACAGGTATCTCAATGAGCAGTTCTTC. Based on the CDR3 plus reference TRBV2 and TRBJ2-1, the full variable domain is EPEVTQTPSHQVTQMGQEVILRCVPISNHLYFYWYRQILGQKVEFLVSFYNNEISEKSEIFDDQFSVERPDGSNFTLKIRSTKLEDSAMYFCASSLDRYLNEQFFGPGTRLTVL.

This clonotype was detected only a few times. This chain uses TRBV5-1 with TRBJ1-3; no clear D gene. In germline, CDR1 is SGHRS, CDR2 YFSETQ. CDR3 length: 16 residues. Trimming removed 1 base at V and 2 bases at J, with 13 bases between. CDR3 sequence reads: CASSLIRIDAGNTIYF. The CDR3 DNA is TGCGCCAGCAGCTTGATCAGAATCGACGCTGGAAACACCATATATTTT.